This T cell receptor (beta chain) was obtained from a study of blood T cell repertoires in COVID-19. Across the study: From T cells, B-cell-depleted T cells, or PBMCs came the material, which was cDNA or gDNA.

Germline loops: CDR1 SGDLS, CDR2 YYNGEE. The CDR3 length is 18 residues. The junction had 11 bases not matched to a gene; V was cut back by 2 bases and J by 0 bases. Sequenced by immunoSEQ multiplex PCR; TCRdb stores in-frame clones only, minus some. The sample lists 270,000 or so clones; approximately 86% were seen once. This TCR was sampled from a man in his forties or fifties with active or convalescent COVID-19. The rearrangement links TRBV9 to TRBJ2-3; 8 nucleotides agree with TRBD2. Sequencing was done on a sample of peripheral blood. CDR3 loop: CASSVPGRGGVSTDTQYF. CDR3 nucleotide sequence: TGTGCCAGCAGCGTCCCCGGGAGGGGGGGCGTAAGCACAGATACGCAGTATTTT.